The 7 T cell receptor beta chains below were found in one sample sequenced in a study of cytomegalovirus exposure and HLA in healthy donors. The PCR contained 60 Vbeta and 13 Jbeta primers. The repertoire was sequenced with immunoSEQ multiplex PCR; TCRdb's copy has only in-frame clones and lacks some. The sample yields about 200,000 clones, 65% to 90% seen once. Source material: PBMCs. All receptors derive from a girl aged 5-17 years in good health and CMV-seronegative.

The CDR3 DNA follows: TGTGCCAGCAGCCGAGACAGTTCTAACTATGGCTACACCTTC. Its translation: CASSRDSSNYGYTF. This chain connects TRBV14 to TRBJ1-2, with a tentative D call TRBD1 (5 bases). Germline loops: CDR1 SGHDN, CDR2 FVKESK. V was trimmed by 4 bases and J by 0 bases, leaving 9 bases between them. The CDR3 is 14 amino acids.

This clone was counted between two and nine times. This rearrangement joins TRBV27 to TRBJ2-1, with TRBD2 matching over 9 bases. With V trimmed by 3 bases and J by 5 bases, 5 bases remained unmatched. The CDR3 is 15 amino acids. CDR1 and CDR2 (germline): MNHEY, SMNVEV (reference sequence). CDR3 DNA: TGTGCCAGCAGTTTCTTAGCGGGAGTACACAATGAGCAGTTCTTC. This gives the protein CASSFLAGVHNEQFF.

This clone is classed as large. The chain joins TRBV6-5 to TRBJ1-5; possible D gene TRBD1, 5 bases. The ends were cut back, 0 bases at V and 3 bases at J, with 9 bases in the middle. This CDR3 has 15 residues. Looked up from germline, CDR1 is MNHEY and CDR2 is SVGAGI. In DNA form, the CDR3 reads TGTGCCAGCAGTTACTCGGGGGGGAACAATCAGCCCCAGCATTTT. This gives the protein CASSYSGGNNQPQHF.

The chain recombines TRBV19 with TRBJ2-1; D gene uncertain. The length of the CDR3 is 12 residues. The germline V gene encodes CDR1 LNHDA and CDR2 SQIVND (reference sequence). V was cut by 3 bases and J by 9 bases, with 9 bases left in between. The CDR3 protein is CASSIRGGEQFF. The CDR3 DNA sequence: TGTGCCAGTAGTATTCGAGGCGGTGAGCAGTTCTTC.

This chain links TRBV6-5 with TRBJ1-4; no reliable D call. Germline V gene data show CDR1 as MNHEY and CDR2 as SVGAGI. The CDR3 runs to 15 residues. Trimming removed 2 bases from V and 8 bases from J, with 15 bases in between. The CDR3 protein is CASSYRGGGEEKLFF. The CDR3 DNA follows: TGTGCCAGCAGTTACAGAGGAGGCGGGGAGGAAAAACTGTTTTTT.

This clone was observed a single time. The chain links TRBV28 to TRBJ2-1; D is possibly TRBD2 (5 bases). With 2 bases removed from V and 3 bases from J, the gap between germline ends came to 14 bases. Germline V gene sequence: CDR1 MDHEN, CDR2 SYDVKM. This CDR3 comprises 16 residues. The CDR3 DNA is TGTGCCAGCAGTTTAGGGGAGCTAGCTATCTACAATGAGCAGTTCTTC. This encodes CASSLGELAIYNEQFF. The complete variable domain, with remaining parts taken from reference TRBV28 and TRBJ2-1, reads DVKVTQSSRYLVKRTGEKVFLECVQDMDHENMFWYRQDPGLGLRLIYFSYDVKMKEKGDIPEGYSVSREKKERFSLILESASTNQTSMYLCASSLGELAIYNEQFFGPGTRLTVL.

J is TRBJ1-2 and V is TRBV7-6, with TRBD1 matching 8 bases. CDR3 length equals 15 residues. V dropped 5 bases and J dropped 8; count of bases not matched to a gene: 13. Germline CDR1 SGHVS, CDR2 FNYEAQ. The CDR3 loop reads CASSGSGTGLSGYTF. The DNA for the CDR3 is TGTGCCAGCAGCGGGTCCGGGACAGGCTTGTCCGGCTACACCTTC.